This T cell receptor (beta chain) originates from a study of cytomegalovirus exposure and HLA in healthy donors. Study results and limitations: Later analysis showed TCR association rates varying by HLA locus, highest for DRB1 and lowest for HLA-C. A link between a missense DCLRE1C variant and TCR beta V- and J-gene trimming emerged from a later analysis.

V gave up 2 bases and J gave up 1 base; unmatched junction bases: 6. The germline V gene has CDR1 SGHRS and CDR2 YFSETQ. The length of the CDR3 is 18 residues. Concerning this clone: Its antigen is still unknown.

PCR employed 60 Vbeta and 13 Jbeta primers. Produced via immunoSEQ multiplex PCR; TCRdb's table is partial and in-frame only. The sample includes roughly 55,000 clones, more than 65% of them seen just once. The sample taken for sequencing was PBMCs. This TCR came from a man aged 35-49 years in good health and CMV-seropositive. This sequence joins TRBV5-1 and TRBJ2-7, with 16 bases lining up with TRBD2. This chain's CDR3 is CASSFTGTSGGASYEQYF. CDR3 DNA sequence: TGCGCCAGCAGCTTCACCGGGACTAGCGGGGGGGCATCCTACGAGCAGTACTTC.